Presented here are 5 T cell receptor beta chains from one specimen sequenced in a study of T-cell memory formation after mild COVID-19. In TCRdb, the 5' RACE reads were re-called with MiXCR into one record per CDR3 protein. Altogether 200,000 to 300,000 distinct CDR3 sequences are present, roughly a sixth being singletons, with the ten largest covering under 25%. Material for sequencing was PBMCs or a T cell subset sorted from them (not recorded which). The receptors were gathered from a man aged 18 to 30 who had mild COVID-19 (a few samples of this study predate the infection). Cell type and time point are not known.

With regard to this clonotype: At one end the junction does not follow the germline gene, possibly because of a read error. CDR3 residues: CASSQDPGLEPQYF. The CDR3 DNA reads as TGCGCCAGCAGCCAAGATCCAGGTTTAGAGCCCCAGTACTTC. V is TRBV4-3 and J is TRBJ2-5; D is undetermined. The CDR3 is 14 residues long. Germline loops: CDR1 LGHNA, CDR2 YSLEER.

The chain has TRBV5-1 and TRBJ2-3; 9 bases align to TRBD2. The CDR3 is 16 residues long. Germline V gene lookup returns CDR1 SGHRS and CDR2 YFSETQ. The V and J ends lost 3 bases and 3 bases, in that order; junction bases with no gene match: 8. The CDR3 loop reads CASSWGASGATDTQYF. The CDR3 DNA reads TGCGCCAGCAGCTGGGGCGCTAGCGGGGCAACAGATACGCAGTATTTT.

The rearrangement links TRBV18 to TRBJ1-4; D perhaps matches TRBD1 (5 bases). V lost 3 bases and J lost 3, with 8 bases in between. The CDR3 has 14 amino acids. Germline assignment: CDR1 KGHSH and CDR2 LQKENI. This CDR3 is CASSPTVSNEKLFF. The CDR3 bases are TGTGCCAGCTCACCGACAGTCTCTAATGAAAAACTGTTTTTT.

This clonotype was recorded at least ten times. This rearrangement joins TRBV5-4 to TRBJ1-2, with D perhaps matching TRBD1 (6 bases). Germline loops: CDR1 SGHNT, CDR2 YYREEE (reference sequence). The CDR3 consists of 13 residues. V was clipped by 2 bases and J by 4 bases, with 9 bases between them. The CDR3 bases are TGTGCCAGCAGCTTTACAGGGTCCTATGGCTACACCTTC. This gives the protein CASSFTGSYGYTF.

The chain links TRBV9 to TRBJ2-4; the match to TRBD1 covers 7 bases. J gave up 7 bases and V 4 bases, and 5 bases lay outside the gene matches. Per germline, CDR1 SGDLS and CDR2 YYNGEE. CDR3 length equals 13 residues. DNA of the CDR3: TGTGCCAGCAGCCCTCAGGGGGATAACATTCAGTACTTC. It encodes CASSPQGDNIQYF. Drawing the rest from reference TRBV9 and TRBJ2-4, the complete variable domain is DSGVTQTPKHLITATGQRVTLRCSPRSGDLSVYWYQQSLDQGLQFLIQYYNGEERAKGNILERFSAQQFPDLHSELNLSSLELGDSALYFCASSPQGDNIQYFGAGTRLSVL.